This T cell receptor (beta chain) was documented in a study of regulatory T cells in long-lasting Graves disease. Time point specified: newly diagnosed GD, antithyroid drugs for less than 3 months. With RNA extracted from PBMCs as input, the TCR library was made. Enrollment of patients was through an endocrinology department in Xi'an, China. The TCR beta library used iRepertoire HTBI primers with Arm-PCR amplification of CDR3. TCRdb reprocessed the multiplex PCR reads with MiXCR, giving one entry per CDR3 protein. The table has more than 400,000 distinct CDR3 sequences, roughly 16% seen once. CDR1 is SGHRS, CDR2 YFSETQ, per germline. The V gene end was trimmed by 5 bases and the J gene end by 8 bases; junction bases not matched to a gene: 12. The CDR3 covers 16 residues. This clonotype was detected a few times. The antigen is not known. General observations from the study: Persistent disease was associated with favored TRBV28 usage and with favored use of TRBJ1-2 and TRBJ2-5.

The sample was also reused in another study, on T cells in Graves' hyperthyroidism and ophthalmopathy. From that study: First-round RT-PCR with HTBI primers amplified the TCR CDR3 region.

The rearrangement joins TRBV5-1 to TRBJ2-1; 11 bases fit TRBD1. Specimen: peripheral blood mononuclear cells (PBMCs), collected at new diagnosis, from a patient treated with antithyroid drugs. The sequence was collected from a middle-aged man with Graves disease. This chain's CDR3 is CASSPSSGTGGYEQFF. The DNA for the CDR3 is TGCGCCAGCAGTCCCTCCTCCGGGACAGGGGGGTATGAGCAGTTCTTC.